This TCR beta chain was captured by sequencing in a study of a mutant IDH1 vaccine in newly diagnosed glioma. Study details: It was radiotherapy, temozolomide, or both that patients received previously, with most receiving both.

On this clone: Its matching antigen is unknown.

TCRdb's copy holds only in-frame clones and misses some; the assay was immunoSEQ multiplex PCR. The sample lists tens of thousands of clones; around four fifths were seen once. As to time point: week 11, during vaccination. Vaccinated patients received 300 ug of mutant IDH1 20-mer peptide per dose, with topical imiquimod. Donor tumors were new WHO grade 3 or 4 IDH1-mutant, ATRX-lost astrocytomas. CDR3 size: 15 residues. Germline values: CDR1 ENHRY, CDR2 SYGVKD. Trimming stripped 0 bases from V and 10 bases from J, with 15 bases between. The receptor comes from a man under 40 with glioma. The genes are TRBV10-3 and TRBJ2-2, with no clear D. The specimen was PBMCs, collected from a glioma patient whose treatment included an IDH1 peptide vaccine. The CDR3 DNA reads TGTGCCATCAGTGAGTCGAGTCGGTCTCCGGAGGAGCTGTTTTTT. Residues: CAISESSRSPEELFF.